The sequence of this TCR beta chain was determined in a study of CD8 T cells in ankylosing spondylitis. CDR3 size: 11 residues. With 8 bases removed from V and 3 bases from J, the gap between germline ends came to 8 bases. Each CDR3 protein is one row after TCRdb ran MiXCR on the 5' RACE reads. The table shows about 310,000 distinct CDR3 sequences, with 20% occurring only once. The receptor comes from a female donor with ankylosing spondylitis or in good health (not recorded which). This chain joins TRBV12-3 or TRBV12-4 and TRBJ2-7, with no clear D. The sample consisted of blood, either unsorted or a sorted T cell fraction (not recorded which). The CDR3 DNA sequence: TGTGCCAGCCAGAATCTCTACGAGCAGTACTTC. As protein: CASQNLYEQYF.